This record looks at one T cell receptor (beta chain) sequence and its context. The sample comes from a study of control samples from healthy donors and cancer patients. Sequencing used immunoSEQ multiplex PCR; TCRdb keeps in-frame clones, though not all of them. The table has some 140,000 clones, nearly 90% seen once. The germline V gene has CDR1 SGHAT and CDR2 FQNNGV. V lost 5 bases and J lost 0; bases outside the gene matches: 5. The CDR3 spans 16 residues. Sequencing was done on a sample of PBMCs. The chain employs TRBV11-2 and TRBJ2-1, with 9 bases fitting TRBD2. The sequence came from a man aged 45-60 years with head and neck cancer. The CDR3 is CASSISSGNSYNEQFF. DNA of the CDR3: TGTGCCAGCAGCATTTCTAGCGGGAACTCCTACAATGAGCAGTTCTTC.